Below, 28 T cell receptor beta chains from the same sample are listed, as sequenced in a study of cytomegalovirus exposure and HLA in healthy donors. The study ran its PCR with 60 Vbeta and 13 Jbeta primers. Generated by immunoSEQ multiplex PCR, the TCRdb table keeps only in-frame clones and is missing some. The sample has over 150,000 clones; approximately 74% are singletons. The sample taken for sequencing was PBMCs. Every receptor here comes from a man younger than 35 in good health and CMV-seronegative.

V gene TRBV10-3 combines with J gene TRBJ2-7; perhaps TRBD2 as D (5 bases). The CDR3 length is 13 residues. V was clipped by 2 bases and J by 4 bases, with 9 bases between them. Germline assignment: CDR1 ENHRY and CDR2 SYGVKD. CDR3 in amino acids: CAISEGLPYEQYV. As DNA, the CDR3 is TGTGCCATCAGTGAGGGACTGCCTTACGAGCAGTACGTC.

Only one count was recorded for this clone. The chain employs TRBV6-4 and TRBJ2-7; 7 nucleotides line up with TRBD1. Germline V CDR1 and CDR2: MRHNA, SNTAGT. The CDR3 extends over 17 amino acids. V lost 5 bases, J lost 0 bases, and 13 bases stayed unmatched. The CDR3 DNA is TGTGCCAGCAGTCCGAGGGGGCCCGGGGCCGACTCCTACGAGCAGTACGTC. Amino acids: CASSPRGPGADSYEQYV.

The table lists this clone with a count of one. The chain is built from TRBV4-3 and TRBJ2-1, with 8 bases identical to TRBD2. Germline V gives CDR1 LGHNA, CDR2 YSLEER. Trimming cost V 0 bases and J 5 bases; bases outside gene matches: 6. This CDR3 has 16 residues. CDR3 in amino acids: CASSQDGRGVNNEQFF. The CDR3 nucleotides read TGCGCCAGCAGCCAAGACGGGCGGGGGGTAAACAATGAGCAGTTCTTC.

CDR3 residues: CASYPGGVTEAFF. CDR3 DNA sequence: TGTGCCAGTTACCCCGGGGGGGTCACTGAAGCTTTCTTT. The chain recombines TRBV27 with TRBJ1-1; tentatively, D is TRBD1 (5 bases). Trimming pared 9 bases from V and 4 bases from J, leaving 15 bases between. Germline V gene sequence: CDR1 MNHEY, CDR2 SMNVEV (reference sequence). There are 13 residues in the CDR3.

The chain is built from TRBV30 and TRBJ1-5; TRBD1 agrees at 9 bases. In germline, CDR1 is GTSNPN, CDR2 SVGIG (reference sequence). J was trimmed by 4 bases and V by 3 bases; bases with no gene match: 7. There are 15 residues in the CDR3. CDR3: CAWSPWTGENQPQHF. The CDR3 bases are TGTGCCTGGAGCCCTTGGACAGGGGAAAATCAGCCCCAGCATTTT.

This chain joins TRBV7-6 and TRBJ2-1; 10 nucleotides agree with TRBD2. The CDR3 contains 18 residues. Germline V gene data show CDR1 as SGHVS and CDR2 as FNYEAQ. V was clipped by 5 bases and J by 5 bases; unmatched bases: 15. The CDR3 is CASSRRVISGGRDNEQFF. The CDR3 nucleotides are TGTGCCAGCAGCCGTAGGGTGATTAGCGGGGGGAGAGACAATGAGCAGTTCTTC.

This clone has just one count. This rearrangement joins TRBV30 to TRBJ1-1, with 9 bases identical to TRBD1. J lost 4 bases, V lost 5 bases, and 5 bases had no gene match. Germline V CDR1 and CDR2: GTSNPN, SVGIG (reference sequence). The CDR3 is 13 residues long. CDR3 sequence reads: CAWEGQGITEAFF. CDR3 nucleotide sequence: TGTGCCTGGGAGGGACAGGGCATCACTGAAGCTTTCTTT.

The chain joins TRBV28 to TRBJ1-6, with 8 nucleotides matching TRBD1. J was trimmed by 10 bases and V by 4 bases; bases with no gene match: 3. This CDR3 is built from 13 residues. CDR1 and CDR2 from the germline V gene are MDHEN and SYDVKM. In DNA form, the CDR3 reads TGTGCCAGCAGTTGGGACAGGAACTCACCCCTCCACTTT. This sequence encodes CASSWDRNSPLHF.

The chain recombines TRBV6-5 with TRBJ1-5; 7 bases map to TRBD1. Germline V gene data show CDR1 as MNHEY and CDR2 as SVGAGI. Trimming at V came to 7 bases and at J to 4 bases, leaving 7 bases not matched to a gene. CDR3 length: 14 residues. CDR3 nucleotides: TGTGCCAGCAAAACAGGGGCCACAAATCAGCCCCAGCATTTT. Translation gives CASKTGATNQPQHF.

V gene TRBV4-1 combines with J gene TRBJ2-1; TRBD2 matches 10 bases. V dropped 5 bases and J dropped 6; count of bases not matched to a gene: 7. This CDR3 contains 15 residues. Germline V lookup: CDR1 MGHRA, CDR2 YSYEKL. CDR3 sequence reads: CASSNLAGVRNEQFF. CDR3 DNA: TGCGCCAGCAGCAATCTAGCGGGGGTGCGCAATGAGCAGTTCTTC.

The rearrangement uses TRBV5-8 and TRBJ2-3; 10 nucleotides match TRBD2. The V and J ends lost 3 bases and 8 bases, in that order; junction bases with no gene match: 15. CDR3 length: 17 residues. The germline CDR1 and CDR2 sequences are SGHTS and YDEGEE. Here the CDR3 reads CASSSRLAGWRTTTQYF. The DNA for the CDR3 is TGTGCCAGCAGCTCGCGACTAGCGGGCTGGCGGACGACTACGCAGTATTTT.

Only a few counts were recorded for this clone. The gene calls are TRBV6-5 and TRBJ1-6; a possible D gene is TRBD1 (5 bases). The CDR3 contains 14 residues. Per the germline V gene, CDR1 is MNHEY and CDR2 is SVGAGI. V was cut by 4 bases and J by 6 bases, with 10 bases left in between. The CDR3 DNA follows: TGTGCCAGCAGTTCCGGGCAGGGTAATTCACCCCTCCACTTT. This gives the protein CASSSGQGNSPLHF.

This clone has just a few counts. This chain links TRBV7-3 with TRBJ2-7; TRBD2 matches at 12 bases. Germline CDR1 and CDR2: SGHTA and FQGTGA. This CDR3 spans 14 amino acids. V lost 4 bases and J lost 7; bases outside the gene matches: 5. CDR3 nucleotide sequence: TGTGCCAGCAGCTCCGGACTAGCGGGGACTGAGCAGTACTTC. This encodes CASSSGLAGTEQYF.

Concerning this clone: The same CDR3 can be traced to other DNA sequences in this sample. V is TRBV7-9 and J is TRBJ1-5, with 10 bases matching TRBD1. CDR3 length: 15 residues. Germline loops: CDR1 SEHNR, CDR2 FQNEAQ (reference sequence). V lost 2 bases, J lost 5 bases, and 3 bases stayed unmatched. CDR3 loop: CASSLSGTGDQPQHF. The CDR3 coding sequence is TGTGCCAGCAGCTTATCCGGGACAGGGGATCAGCCCCAGCATTTT.

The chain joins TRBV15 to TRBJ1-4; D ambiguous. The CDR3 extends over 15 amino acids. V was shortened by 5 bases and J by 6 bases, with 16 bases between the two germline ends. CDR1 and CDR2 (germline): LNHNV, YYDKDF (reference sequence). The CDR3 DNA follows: TGTGCCACCAGCCCGAGGCCCGGGGATTATGAAAAACTGTTTTTT. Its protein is CATSPRPGDYEKLFF.

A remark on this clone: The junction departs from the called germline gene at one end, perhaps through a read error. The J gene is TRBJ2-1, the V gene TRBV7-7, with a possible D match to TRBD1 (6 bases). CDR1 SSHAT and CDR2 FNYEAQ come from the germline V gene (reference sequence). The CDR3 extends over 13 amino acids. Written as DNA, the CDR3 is TGTGCTAGCAGTGAGGACAGCTACAATGAGCAGTTCTTC. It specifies CASSEDSYNEQFF. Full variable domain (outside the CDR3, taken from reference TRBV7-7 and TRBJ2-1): GAGVSQSPRYKVTKRGQDVTLRCDPISSHATLYWYQQALGQGPEFLTYFNYEAQPDKSGLPSDRFSAERPEGSISTLTIQRTEQRDSAMYRCASSEDSYNEQFFGPGTRLTVL.

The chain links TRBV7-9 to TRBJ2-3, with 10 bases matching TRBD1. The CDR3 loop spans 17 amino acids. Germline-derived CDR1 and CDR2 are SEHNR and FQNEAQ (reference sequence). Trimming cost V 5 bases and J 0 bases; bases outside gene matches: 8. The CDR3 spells CASSRLGTGVSTDTQYF. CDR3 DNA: TGTGCCAGCAGCCGACTTGGGACAGGGGTTAGCACAGATACGCAGTATTTT. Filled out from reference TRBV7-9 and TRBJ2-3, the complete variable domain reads DTGVSQNPRHKITKRGQNVTFRCDPISEHNRLYWYRQTLGQGPEFLTYFQNEAQLEKSRLLSDRFSAERPKGSFSTLEIQRTEQGDSAMYLCASSRLGTGVSTDTQYFGPGTRLTVL.

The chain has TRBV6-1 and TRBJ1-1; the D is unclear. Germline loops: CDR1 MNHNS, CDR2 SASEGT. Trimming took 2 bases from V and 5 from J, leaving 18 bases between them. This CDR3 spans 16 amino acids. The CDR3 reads CASSEIPGEGRTEAFF. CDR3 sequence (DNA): TGTGCCAGCAGTGAAATCCCCGGAGAGGGTAGGACTGAAGCTTTCTTT.

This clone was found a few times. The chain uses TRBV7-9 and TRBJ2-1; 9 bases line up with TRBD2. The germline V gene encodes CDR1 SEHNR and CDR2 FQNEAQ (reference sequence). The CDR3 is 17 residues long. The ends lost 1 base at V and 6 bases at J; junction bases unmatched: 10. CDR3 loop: CASSLVSGLAGLNEQFF. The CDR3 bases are TGTGCCAGCAGCTTAGTGAGCGGGCTAGCGGGACTCAATGAGCAGTTCTTC.

In nucleotides, the CDR3 is TGTGCCAGCAGCTCACAATTACTTTACCGGACAGAGAGCTCCTACGAGCAGTACTTC. Translating it yields CASSSQLLYRTESSYEQYF. This sequence joins TRBV7-9 and TRBJ2-7, with a weak D call TRBD1 (6 bases). The CDR3 loop spans 19 amino acids. V was clipped by 4 bases and J by 0 bases, with 25 bases between them. CDR1 is SEHNR and CDR2 is FQNEAQ in the germline V gene (reference sequence). The entire variable domain, with the rest obtained from reference TRBV7-9 and TRBJ2-7, is as follows: DTGVSQNPRHKITKRGQNVTFRCDPISEHNRLYWYRQTLGQGPEFLTYFQNEAQLEKSRLLSDRFSAERPKGSFSTLEIQRTEQGDSAMYLCASSSQLLYRTESSYEQYFGPGTRLTVT.

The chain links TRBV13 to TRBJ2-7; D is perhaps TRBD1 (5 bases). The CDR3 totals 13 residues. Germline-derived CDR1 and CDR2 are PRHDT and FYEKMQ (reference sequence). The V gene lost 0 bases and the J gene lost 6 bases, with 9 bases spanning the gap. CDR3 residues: CASSLGPTAEQYF. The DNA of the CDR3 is TGTGCCAGCAGCTTAGGACCGACAGCCGAGCAGTACTTC.

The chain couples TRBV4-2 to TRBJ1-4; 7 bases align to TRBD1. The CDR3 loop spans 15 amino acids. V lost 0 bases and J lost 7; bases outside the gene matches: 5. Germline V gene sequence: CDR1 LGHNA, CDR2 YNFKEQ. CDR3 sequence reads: CASSQEGQGGEKLFF. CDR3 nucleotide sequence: TGTGCCAGCAGCCAAGAGGGCCAGGGGGGTGAAAAACTGTTTTTT.

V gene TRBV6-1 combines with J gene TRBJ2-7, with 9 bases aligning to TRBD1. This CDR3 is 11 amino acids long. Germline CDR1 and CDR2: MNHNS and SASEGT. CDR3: CATGGGYEQYV. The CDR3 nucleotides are TGTGCAACAGGGGGCGGCTACGAGCAGTACGTC.

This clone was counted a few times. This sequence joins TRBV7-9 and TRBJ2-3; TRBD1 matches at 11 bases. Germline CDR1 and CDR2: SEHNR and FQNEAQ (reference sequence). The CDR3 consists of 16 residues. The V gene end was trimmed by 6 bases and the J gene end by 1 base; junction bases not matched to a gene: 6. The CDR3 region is CASRPGTGGGTDTQYF. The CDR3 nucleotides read TGTGCCAGCAGGCCGGGGACAGGGGGGGGCACAGATACGCAGTATTTT.

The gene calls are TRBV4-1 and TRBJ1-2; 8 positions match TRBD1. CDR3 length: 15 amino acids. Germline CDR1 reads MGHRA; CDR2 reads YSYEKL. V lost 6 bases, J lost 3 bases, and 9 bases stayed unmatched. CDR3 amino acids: CASREPTGVDYGYTF. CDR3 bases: TGCGCCAGCAGGGAACCGACAGGGGTGGACTATGGCTACACCTTC.

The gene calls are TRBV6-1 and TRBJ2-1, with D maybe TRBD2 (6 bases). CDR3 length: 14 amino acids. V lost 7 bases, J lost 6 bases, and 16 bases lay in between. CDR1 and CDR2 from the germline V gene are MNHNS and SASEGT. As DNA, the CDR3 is TGTGCCAGCACTGACCTGACTAGACGCAATGAGCAGTTCTTC. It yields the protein CASTDLTRRNEQFF.

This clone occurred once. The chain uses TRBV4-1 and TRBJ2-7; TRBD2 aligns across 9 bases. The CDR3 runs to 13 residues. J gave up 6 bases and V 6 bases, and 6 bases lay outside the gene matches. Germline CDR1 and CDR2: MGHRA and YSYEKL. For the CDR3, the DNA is TGCGCCAGCAGTTCTAGCGGGGCCAGCGAGCAGTACTTC. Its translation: CASSSSGASEQYF.

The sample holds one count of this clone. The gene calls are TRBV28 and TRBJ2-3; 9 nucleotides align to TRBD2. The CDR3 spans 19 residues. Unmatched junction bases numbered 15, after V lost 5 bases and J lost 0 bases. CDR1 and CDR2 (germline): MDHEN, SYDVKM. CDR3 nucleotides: TGTGCCAGCAGTCTTCTTCTAGCGGGGACGATTTCTAGCACAGATACGCAGTATTTT. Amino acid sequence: CASSLLLAGTISSTDTQYF. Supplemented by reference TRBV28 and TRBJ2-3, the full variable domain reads DVKVTQSSRYLVKRTGEKVFLECVQDMDHENMFWYRQDPGLGLRLIYFSYDVKMKEKGDIPEGYSVSREKKERFSLILESASTNQTSMYLCASSLLLAGTISSTDTQYFGPGTRLTVL.